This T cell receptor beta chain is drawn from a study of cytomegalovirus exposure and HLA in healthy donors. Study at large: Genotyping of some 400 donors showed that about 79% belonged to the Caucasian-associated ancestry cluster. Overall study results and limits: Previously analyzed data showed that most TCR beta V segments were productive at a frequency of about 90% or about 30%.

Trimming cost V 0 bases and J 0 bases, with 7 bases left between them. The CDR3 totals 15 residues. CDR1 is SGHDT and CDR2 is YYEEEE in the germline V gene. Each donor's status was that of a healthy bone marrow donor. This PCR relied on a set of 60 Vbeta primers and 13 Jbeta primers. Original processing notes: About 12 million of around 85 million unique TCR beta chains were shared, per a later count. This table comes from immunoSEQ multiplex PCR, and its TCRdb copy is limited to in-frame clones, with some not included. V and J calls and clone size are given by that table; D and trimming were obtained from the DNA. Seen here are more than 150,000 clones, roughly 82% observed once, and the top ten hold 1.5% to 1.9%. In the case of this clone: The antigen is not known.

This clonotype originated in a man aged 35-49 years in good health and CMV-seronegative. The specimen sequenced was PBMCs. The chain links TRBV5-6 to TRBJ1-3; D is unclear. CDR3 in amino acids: CASSLVLNSGNTIYF. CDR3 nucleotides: TGTGCCAGCAGCTTGGTACTGAACTCTGGAAACACCATATATTTT.